The clone carrying this T cell receptor beta chain was recorded at least ten times. What it recognizes is unknown. Noted time point: persistent/refractory GD, antithyroid drugs over 5 years with positive TRAb. Following extraction of RNA from PBMCs, that RNA was used to make the TCR library. From an endocrinology department in Xi'an, China, came the patients. This sample is part of a study of regulatory T cells in long-lasting Graves disease. Findings and limits, study-wide: Newly diagnosed Graves' patients had higher TCR diversity than persistent ones.

The germline V gene encodes CDR1 DFQATT and CDR2 SNEGSKA (reference sequence). There are 13 residues in the CDR3. V shed 7 bases, J shed 2 bases, and the junction held 8 bases outside the gene matches. Both iRepertoire HTBI primers and Arm-PCR of CDR3 regions were used to build the TCR beta libraries. TCRdb re-called the multiplex PCR reads with MiXCR, one entry per CDR3 protein. Of roughly 400,000 distinct CDR3 sequences in the sample, approximately 22% were seen once. The starting material was peripheral blood mononuclear cells (PBMCs), obtained when the disease was refractory, from a patient treated with antithyroid drugs. The clonotype comes from a female donor with Graves disease. V gene TRBV20-1 combines with J gene TRBJ2-7; 7 bases map to TRBD2. The CDR3 DNA reads TGCAGTGTCCAACTAGCGCCAACCTACGAGCAGTACTTC. It specifies CSVQLAPTYEQYF.